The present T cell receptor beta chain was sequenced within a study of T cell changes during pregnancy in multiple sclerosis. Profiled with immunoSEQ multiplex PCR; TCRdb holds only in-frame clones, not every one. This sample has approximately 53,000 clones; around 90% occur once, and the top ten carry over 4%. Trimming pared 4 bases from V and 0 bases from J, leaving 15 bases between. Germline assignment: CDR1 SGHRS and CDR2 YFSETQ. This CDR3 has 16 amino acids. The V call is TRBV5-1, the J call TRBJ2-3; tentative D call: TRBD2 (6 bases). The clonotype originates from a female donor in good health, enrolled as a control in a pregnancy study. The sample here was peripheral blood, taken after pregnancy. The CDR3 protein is CASSPGVVASTDTQYF. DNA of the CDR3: TGCGCCAGCAGCCCGGGGGTGGTAGCAAGCACAGATACGCAGTATTTT.